The 27 T cell receptor beta chains reported below all come from one sample, sequenced in a study of monozygotic twins with cystic fibrosis. Profiling relied on immunoSEQ multiplex PCR, and the TCRdb table lists in-frame clones only, not all of them. The repertoire holds 30,000 or so clones, with roughly three fifths as singletons. The sequenced material came from blood. The receptors originated from a girl aged 5-17 years with cystic fibrosis.

This sequence joins TRBV5-4 and TRBJ2-5, with 7 positions matching TRBD2. Germline CDR1 SGHNT, CDR2 YYREEE (reference sequence). Unmatched junction bases numbered 6, after V lost 0 bases and J lost 4 bases. CDR3 length equals 15 residues. The CDR3 sequence: CASSLAGGSGETQYF. The CDR3 nucleotides read TGTGCCAGCAGCTTGGCGGGCGGGAGCGGAGAGACCCAGTACTTC.

The rearrangement links TRBV6-5 to TRBJ1-1, with TRBD1 as a possible D gene (5 bases). The CDR3 has 14 residues. Germline CDR1 MNHEY, CDR2 SVGAGI. The V gene lost 6 bases and the J gene lost 7 bases, with 18 bases spanning the gap. This chain's CDR3 is CASRRTPGGIEAFF. The DNA of the CDR3 is TGTGCCAGCAGGAGGACACCCGGGGGGATTGAAGCTTTCTTT.

The J gene is TRBJ1-1, the V gene TRBV19, with TRBD1 matching over 7 bases. V gave up 6 bases and J gave up 6 bases; unmatched junction bases: 7. Per germline, CDR1 LNHDA and CDR2 SQIVND (reference sequence). The CDR3 is 13 amino acids. CDR3 coding DNA: TGTGCCAGTAGGATAACAGGGGTAGCTGAAGCTTTCTTT. It codes for CASRITGVAEAFF.

The chain uses TRBV9 and TRBJ2-1; D is possibly TRBD2 (5 bases). Trimming removed 1 base at V and 2 bases at J, with 19 bases between. This CDR3 has 18 residues. CDR1 is SGDLS, CDR2 YYNGEE, per germline. The CDR3 nucleotides are TGTGCCAGCAGCGTAAGTTCGGGGAGTAGCCTGACCTACAATGAGCAGTTCTTC. This encodes CASSVSSGSSLTYNEQFF.

V is TRBV4-1 and J is TRBJ2-3; TRBD2 matches at 11 bases. The CDR3 is 17 amino acids. V gave up 5 bases and J gave up 3 bases; unmatched junction bases: 10. Germline lookup yields CDR1 MGHRA and CDR2 YSYEKL. CDR3 coding DNA: TGCGCCAGCAGCTATCTAGCGGGAGGTCGAGGTACAGATACGCAGTATTTT. It encodes CASSYLAGGRGTDTQYF.

This chain uses TRBV5-1 with TRBJ1-3, with D tentatively TRBD1 (5 bases). Trimming pared 1 base from V and 0 bases from J, leaving 11 bases between. Germline values: CDR1 SGHRS, CDR2 YFSETQ. This CDR3 is built from 16 residues. CDR3 residues: CASSLSQGLSGNTIYF. CDR3 DNA: TGCGCCAGCAGCTTGTCGCAGGGACTCTCTGGAAACACCATATATTTT.

The chain is built from TRBV6-5 and TRBJ2-3; 8 bases match TRBD2. The ends lost 0 bases at V and 6 bases at J; junction bases unmatched: 5. Germline loops: CDR1 MNHEY, CDR2 SVGAGI. This CDR3 region has 15 residues. In nucleotides, the CDR3 is TGTGCCAGCAGTTACTCAGGGACGGGGGGGGATACGCAGTATTTT. It translates to CASSYSGTGGDTQYF.

This clone turned up a few times. The V gene is TRBV25-1, the J gene TRBJ1-1; D gene ambiguous. Germline V CDR1 and CDR2: MGHDK, SYGVNS. V was trimmed by 3 bases and J by 7 bases, leaving 12 bases between them. The CDR3 extends over 13 amino acids. The chain's CDR3 is CASSDGEHIEAFF. The CDR3 DNA is TGTGCCAGCAGTGACGGGGAGCACATTGAAGCTTTCTTT.

The table lists this clone with a few counts. The chain employs TRBV2 and TRBJ1-5; TRBD1 is a possible D gene (6 bases). The CDR3 spans 14 residues. Germline V gene data show CDR1 as SNHLY and CDR2 as FYNNEI. V lost 10 bases to trimming and J lost 6 bases, with 19 bases between them. CDR3 in DNA: TGTGCCACCCAGACGGGAGGGGGTAGTCAGCCCCAGCATTTT. This sequence encodes CATQTGGGSQPQHF.

V usage is TRBV9 and J usage is TRBJ2-3; possibly TRBD1 or TRBD2 for D (6 bases each). Looked up from germline, CDR1 is SGDLS and CDR2 is YYNGEE. The length of the CDR3 is 16 residues. With 0 bases removed from V and 3 bases from J, the gap between germline ends came to 14 bases. The CDR3 loop reads CASSVEGGSVTDTQYF. CDR3 bases: TGTGCCAGCAGCGTAGAGGGGGGTTCGGTAACAGATACGCAGTATTTT.

The chain recombines TRBV30 with TRBJ1-1; D may be TRBD1 (6 bases). Looked up from germline, CDR1 is GTSNPN and CDR2 is SVGIG (reference sequence). Trimming left V 4 bases short and J 4 bases short, with 13 bases between. The CDR3 length is 13 residues. The CDR3 DNA is TGTGCCTGGAATTTACGGGGGGCCACTGAAGCTTTCTTT. Residues: CAWNLRGATEAFF.

The chain links TRBV9 to TRBJ2-5; 10 bases match TRBD2. The germline V gene has CDR1 SGDLS and CDR2 YYNGEE. The junction had 10 bases not matched to a gene; V was cut back by 3 bases and J by 5 bases. CDR3 length: 16 amino acids. The CDR3 nucleotides are TGTGCCAGCAGCGCAGGACTAGCGGTCGTGGGGGAGACCCAGTACTTC. Translation gives CASSAGLAVVGETQYF.

The rearrangement uses TRBV18 and TRBJ2-1, with 14 bases aligning to TRBD2. The length of the CDR3 is 16 residues. Germline V gene data show CDR1 as KGHSH and CDR2 as LQKENI. V shed 3 bases and J 7 bases; nucleotides not matched to a gene: 5. CDR3 region: CASSPRLAGGDNEQFF. In DNA form, the CDR3 reads TGTGCCAGCTCACCCCGACTAGCGGGAGGGGATAATGAGCAGTTCTTC.

This clone was observed a single time. This sequence joins TRBV6-5 and TRBJ1-1, with no clear D. CDR3 length: 14 amino acids. Germline V gene data show CDR1 as MNHEY and CDR2 as SVGAGI. Trimming took 6 bases from V and 3 from J, leaving 14 bases between them. For the CDR3, the DNA is TGTGCCAGCAGCTCGGACCTTACCTACACTGAAGCTTTCTTT. Its translation: CASSSDLTYTEAFF.

The chain carries TRBV5-8 and TRBJ2-1; D is possibly TRBD1 (6 bases). CDR1 is SGHTS, CDR2 YDEGEE, per germline. The CDR3 contains 18 residues. Trimming pared 3 bases from V and 6 bases from J, leaving 25 bases between. CDR3 nucleotides: TGTGCCAGCAGCTGCGGACCACAGGGACCCGTTCTATGCAATGAGCAGTTCTTC. Its translation: CASSCGPQGPVLCNEQFF.

This clone was counted once. J is TRBJ2-7 and V is TRBV4-1; tentative D call: TRBD2 (6 bases). Germline V CDR1 and CDR2: MGHRA, YSYEKL. Deletions cut 1 base from V and 4 bases from J, with 14 bases between. This CDR3 has 15 residues. CDR3 in DNA: TGCGCCAGCAGCCAAGTGGCTGGGAGCGGGTACGAGCAGTACGTC. This codes for CASSQVAGSGYEQYV.

V is TRBV4-1 and J is TRBJ1-2; D remains ambiguous. Germline assignment: CDR1 MGHRA and CDR2 YSYEKL. V was trimmed by 1 base and J by 7 bases, leaving 10 bases between them. CDR3 size: 13 residues. This chain's CDR3 is CASSQVGEGGYTF. Here the CDR3 DNA reads TGCGCCAGCAGCCAAGTGGGAGAGGGTGGCTACACCTTC.

The table lists this clone with a few counts. The chain uses TRBV11-2 and TRBJ1-2; a weak D match, TRBD1 (5 bases). The CDR3 contains 15 residues. V shed 0 bases and J shed 5 bases, with 13 bases lying between them. In germline, CDR1 is SGHAT, CDR2 FQNNGV. The CDR3 here is CASSLDRWWTYGYTF. CDR3 DNA sequence: TGTGCCAGCAGCTTAGATCGTTGGTGGACATATGGCTACACCTTC.

This sequence joins TRBV2 and TRBJ2-5; tentative D call: TRBD1 (6 bases). V gave up 6 bases and J gave up 2 bases, with 13 bases separating them. This CDR3 has 14 amino acids. CDR1 is SNHLY and CDR2 is FYNNEI in the germline V gene. In nucleotides, the CDR3 is TGTGCCAGCAGCGAAAGGACAGAACAAGAGACCCAGTACTTC. This sequence encodes CASSERTEQETQYF.

The chain couples TRBV30 to TRBJ1-4; no reliable D call. The CDR3 runs 15 residues. V was trimmed by 4 bases and J by 4 bases, leaving 16 bases between them. From germline, CDR1 is GTSNPN and CDR2 SVGIG (reference sequence). The CDR3, as DNA: TGTGCCTGGACGCACCTCGGCAGGAATAATGAAAAACTGTTTTTT. Residues: CAWTHLGRNNEKLFF.

The count of this clone is one. The chain employs TRBV4-3 and TRBJ2-1, with TRBD2 as a possible D gene (5 bases). The CDR3 is 17 residues long. Germline CDR1 and CDR2: LGHNA and YSLEER. V was shortened by 0 bases and J by 3 bases, with 15 bases between the two germline ends. CDR3 sequence reads: CASSQDSGGSIYNEQFF. The CDR3 DNA reads as TGCGCCAGCAGCCAAGATTCTGGCGGGTCGATCTACAATGAGCAGTTCTTC.

The V and J genes are TRBV10-3 and TRBJ2-3; the match to TRBD1 covers 9 bases. This CDR3 spans 15 amino acids. V lost 5 bases, J lost 5 bases, and 8 bases stayed unmatched. Germline assignment: CDR1 ENHRY and CDR2 SYGVKD. CDR3 sequence: CAISKTGGTGDTQYF. CDR3 nucleotide sequence: TGTGCCATCAGTAAGACAGGGGGTACAGGAGATACGCAGTATTTT.

The table lists this clone with a few counts. The chain recombines TRBV14 with TRBJ2-7; D is unclear. Trimming cost V 3 bases and J 4 bases, with 10 bases left between them. The CDR3 is made up of 13 amino acids. In germline, CDR1 is SGHDN, CDR2 FVKESK. CDR3 region: CASSHLGTYEQYV. CDR3 nucleotide sequence: TGTGCCAGCAGCCACCTGGGCACGTACGAGCAGTACGTC.

The DNA for the CDR3 is TGTGCCAGCAGCCGGGTCGGGACTAGCGGTAGCACAGATACGCAGTATTTT. It yields the protein CASSRVGTSGSTDTQYF. The chain has TRBV7-2 and TRBJ2-3; TRBD2 matches 11 bases. CDR1 SGHTA and CDR2 FQGNSA come from the germline V gene. Trimming took 5 bases from V and 0 from J; bases not matched to a gene: 7. The CDR3 runs to 17 residues.

The chain uses TRBV9 and TRBJ2-5, with D possibly called TRBD1 or TRBD2 (5 bases each). CDR3 length equals 14 residues. V lost 4 bases to trimming and J lost 5 bases, with 15 bases between them. Germline CDR1 reads SGDLS; CDR2 reads YYNGEE. CDR3 in amino acids: CASSPGPTGETQYF. The CDR3 DNA sequence: TGTGCCAGCAGCCCGGGGCCCACCGGGGAGACCCAGTACTTC.

The V and J genes are TRBV30 and TRBJ2-1; no definite D call. V dropped 0 bases and J dropped 4 bases, with 13 bases sitting between them. Germline CDR1 reads GTSNPN; CDR2 reads SVGIG (reference sequence). The CDR3 loop spans 15 amino acids. The CDR3, as DNA: TGTGCCTGGAGTGTGGGGATCAGCCGGTACAATGAGCAGTTCTTC. This gives the protein CAWSVGISRYNEQFF.

V usage is TRBV6-5 and J usage is TRBJ2-1; TRBD2 aligns across 10 bases. This CDR3 spans 14 amino acids. The germline V gene has CDR1 MNHEY and CDR2 SVGAGI. Trimming removed 6 bases from V and 4 bases from J; junction bases left unmatched: 3. The CDR3 spells CASRTSGNYNEQFF. The CDR3 bases are TGTGCCAGCAGAACTAGCGGGAATTACAATGAGCAGTTCTTC.